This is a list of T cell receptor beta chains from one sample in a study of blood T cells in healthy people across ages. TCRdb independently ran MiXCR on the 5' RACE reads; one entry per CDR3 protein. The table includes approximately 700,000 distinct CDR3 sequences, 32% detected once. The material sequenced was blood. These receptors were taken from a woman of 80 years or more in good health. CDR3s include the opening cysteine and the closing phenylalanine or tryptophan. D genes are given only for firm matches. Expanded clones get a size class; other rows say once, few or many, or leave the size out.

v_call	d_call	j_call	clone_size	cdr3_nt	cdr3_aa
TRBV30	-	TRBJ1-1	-	TGTGCCTGGAGGTCACTCTATGAGGCTTTCTTT	CAWRSLYEAFF
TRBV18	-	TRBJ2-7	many	TGTGCCAGCTCACCACGCAGGGGCGCAGGTGGAAACGAGCAGTACTTC	CASSPRRGAGGNEQYF
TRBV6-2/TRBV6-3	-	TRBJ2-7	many	TGTGCCAGCAGTCCACGGACGAGCGGATACGAGCAGTACTTC	CASSPRTSGYEQYF
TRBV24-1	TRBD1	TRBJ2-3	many	TGTGCCACCAGTGACCGGACAGGGGGCGCGATAAACACGCAGTATTTT	CATSDRTGGAINTQYF
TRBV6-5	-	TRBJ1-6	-	TGTGCCAGCAGTTACGAACAGGGACGCGGCTCACCCCTCCACTTT	CASSYEQGRGSPLHF
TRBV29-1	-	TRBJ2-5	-	TGCACGGTCCAGGTGGGGGAGACCCAGTACTTC	CTVQVGETQYF
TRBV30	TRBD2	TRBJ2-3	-	TGTGCCTGGAGTGTTGGTCTAGCGGGGACATCAGATACGCAGTATTTT	CAWSVGLAGTSDTQYF
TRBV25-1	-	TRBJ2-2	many	TGTGCCAGCAGTGAATATCACAGCCAGAACACCGGGGAGCTGTTTTTT	CASSEYHSQNTGELFF
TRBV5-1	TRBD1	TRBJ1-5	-	TGCGCCAGCAGCTGGGGGGACAGGGCTGATCAGCCCCAGCATTTT	CASSWGDRADQPQHF
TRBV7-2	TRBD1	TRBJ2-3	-	TGTGCCAGCAGCCGGCTAGGGACAGCTAGCACAGATACGCGGTATTTT	CASSRLGTASTDTRYF
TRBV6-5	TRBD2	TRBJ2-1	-	TGTGCCAGCAGTTTTCTTCTAGCGGGCCCCTACAATGAGCAGTTCTTC	CASSFLLAGPYNEQFF
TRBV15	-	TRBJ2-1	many	TGTGCCACCAGCAGGGGGCTAGAGGGGGATGAGCAGTTCTTC	CATSRGLEGDEQFF
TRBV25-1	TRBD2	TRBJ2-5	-	TGTGCCAGCCAAACTAGCGACCAAGAGACCCAGTACTTC	CASQTSDQETQYF
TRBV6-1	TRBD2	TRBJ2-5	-	TGTGCCAGCAGTGAGCCGACTAGCGGGAGATCATCAGAGACCCAGTACTTC	CASSEPTSGRSSETQYF
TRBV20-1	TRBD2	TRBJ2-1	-	TGCAGTGCTAGAGTCGCGGGGGGGGGTAACAATGAGCAGTTCTTC	CSARVAGGGNNEQFF
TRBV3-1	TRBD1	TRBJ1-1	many	TGTGCCAGCGCGTCCCGGGACAGGGTCCAGTGGGCTTTCTTT	CASASRDRVQWAFF
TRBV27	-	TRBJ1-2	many	TGTGCCAGCAGTAGGGGACAAGCGCTCGGCTACACCTTC	CASSRGQALGYTF
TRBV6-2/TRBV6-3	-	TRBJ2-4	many	TGTGCCAGCAGCTCAACAGGGACCAAAAACATTCAGTACTTC	CASSSTGTKNIQYF
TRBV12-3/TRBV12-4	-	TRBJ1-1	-	TGTGCCAGCAGTTTGAGACAACCCTTGAGCACTGAAGCTTTCTTT	CASSLRQPLSTEAFF
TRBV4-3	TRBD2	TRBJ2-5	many	TGCGCCAGCAGCCAAGGGACTAGCGGGGGGGCCGAAGAGACCCAGTACTTC	CASSQGTSGGAEETQYF
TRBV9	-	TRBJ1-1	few	TGTGCCAGCAGCCCCCGGGGAGGGTCACGAAACACTGAAGCTTTCTTT	CASSPRGGSRNTEAFF
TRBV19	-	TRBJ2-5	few	TGTGCCAGTAGTATTAAGGCCACCTTAAGGGAGACCCAGTACTTC	CASSIKATLRETQYF
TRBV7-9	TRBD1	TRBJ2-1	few	TGTGCCAGCAGCCCCCGGGACAGGGGAACCCGTGAGCAGTTCTTC	CASSPRDRGTREQFF
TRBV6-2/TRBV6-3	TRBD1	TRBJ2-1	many	TGTGCCAGCATTCACCGGGACAGGGGGCGGTTTGAGCAGTTCTTC	CASIHRDRGRFEQFF
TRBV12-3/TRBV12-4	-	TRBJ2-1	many	TGTGCCAGCAGTTTAGTCAGCCTCTCCTACAATGAGCAGTTCTTC	CASSLVSLSYNEQFF
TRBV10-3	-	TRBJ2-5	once	TGTGCCACCGGAGCAGCCTCTAGAGAGCAGTACTTC	CATGAASREQYF
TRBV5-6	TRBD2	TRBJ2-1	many	TGTGCCAGCAGCGCGGGACTAGCAGATGAGCAGTTCTTC	CASSAGLADEQFF
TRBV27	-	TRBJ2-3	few	TGTGCCAGCAGGGGGAGAGGGTCGCAGTATTTT	CASRGRGSQYF
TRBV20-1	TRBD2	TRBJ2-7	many	TGCGGTGCTAGAGTTAGGACTAGCGGGAACTACGAGCAGTACTTC	CGARVRTSGNYEQYF
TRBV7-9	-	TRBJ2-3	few	TGTGCCAGCAGCTCATCAAGGACCCGCACAGATACGCAGTATTTT	CASSSSRTRTDTQYF
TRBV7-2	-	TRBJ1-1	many	TGTGCCAGCAGCTTACTCGGCAGCCCTACTGAAGCTTTCTTT	CASSLLGSPTEAFF
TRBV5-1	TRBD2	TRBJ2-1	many	TGCGCCAGCAGCTTTACGCTAGCGGACAATGCAGAGCAGTTCTTC	CASSFTLADNAEQFF
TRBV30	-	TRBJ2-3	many	TGTGCCTGGAAGGCAAGCCCAGCAATGTTAGATACGCAGTATTTT	CAWKASPAMLDTQYF
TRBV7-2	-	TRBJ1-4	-	TGTGCCAGCAGCTTACTTAACAGGGTAACTGAAAAACTGTTTTTT	CASSLLNRVTEKLFF
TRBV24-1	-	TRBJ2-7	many	TGTGCCACCAGTGAGGAAGGGGACGAGCAGTACTTC	CATSEEGDEQYF
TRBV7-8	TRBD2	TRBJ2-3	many	TGTGCCAGCAGCTCACTAGCGGGGGGGCCAACAGATACGCAGTATTTT	CASSSLAGGPTDTQYF
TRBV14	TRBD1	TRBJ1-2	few	TGTGCCAGCAGTCCATTCGACAGGGCTAACTATGGCTACACCTTC	CASSPFDRANYGYTF
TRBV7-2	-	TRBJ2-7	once	TGTGCCAGCAGCATATCTGGGGCGGTCTCCTACGAGCAGTACTTC	CASSISGAVSYEQYF
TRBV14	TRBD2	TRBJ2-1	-	TGTGCCAGCAGCCAGGTGACTAGCCCTGAGCAGTTCTTC	CASSQVTSPEQFF
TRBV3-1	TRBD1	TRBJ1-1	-	TGTGCCAGCAGCCAAGAGGCAGGGGGCAGGACTGAAGCTTTCTTT	CASSQEAGGRTEAFF
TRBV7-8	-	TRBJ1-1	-	TGTGCCAGCAGCTTAGCGAAGGGGGTCCCTGAAGCTTTCTTT	CASSLAKGVPEAFF
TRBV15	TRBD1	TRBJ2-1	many	TGTGCCACCAGCCGGGACAGGGCCTCCTACAATGAGCAGTTCTTC	CATSRDRASYNEQFF
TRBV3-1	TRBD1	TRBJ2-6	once	TGTGCCAGCAGCCAGATCAGGGGGACAAGGTTTTCCTCTGGGGCCAACGTCCTGACTTTC	CASSQIRGTRFSSGANVLTF
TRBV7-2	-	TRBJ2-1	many	TGTGCCAGCAGCCTTGGACAGTTCGGGCAATTTGGTGAGCAGTTCTTC	CASSLGQFGQFGEQFF
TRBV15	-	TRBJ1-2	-	TGTGCCACCAGCAGTCGCCGGACAGACGATGGCTACACCTTC	CATSSRRTDDGYTF
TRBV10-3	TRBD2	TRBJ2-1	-	TGTGCCATCACCAGGGTCACCCCGGGGGGTGAGCAGTTCTTC	CAITRVTPGGEQFF
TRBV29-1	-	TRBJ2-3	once	TGCAGCGCCTACAACACAGATACGCAGTATTTT	CSAYNTDTQYF
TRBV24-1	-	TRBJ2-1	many	TGTGCCACGGGGGGGGCACGCAATGAGCAGTTCTTC	CATGGARNEQFF
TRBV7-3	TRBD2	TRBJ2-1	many	TGTGCCTCCCGAGCGGGGGGCGATGAGCAGTTCTTC	CASRAGGDEQFF
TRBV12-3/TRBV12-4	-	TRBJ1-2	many	TGTGCCAACAGTTTAAGACGAATCTATGGCTACACCTTC	CANSLRRIYGYTF
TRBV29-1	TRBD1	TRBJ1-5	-	TGCAGCGTGGCGACAGGGCTGAATCAGCCCCAGCATTTT	CSVATGLNQPQHF
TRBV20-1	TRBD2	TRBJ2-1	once	TGCAGTGCTAGAGCCACTAGCGGCTCGAGCTCCTACAATGAGCAGTTCTTC	CSARATSGSSSYNEQFF
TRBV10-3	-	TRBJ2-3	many	TGTGCCATCAGGAACAGGGGGGGTAGCACAGATACGCAGTATTTT	CAIRNRGGSTDTQYF
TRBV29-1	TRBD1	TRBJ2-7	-	TGCAGCGTCACGACAGGGGGCGACTACTACGAGCAGTACTTC	CSVTTGGDYYEQYF
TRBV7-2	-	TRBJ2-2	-	TGTGCCAGCAGCTTAGTTACAGGGCTTGGGACCGGGGAGCTGTTTTTT	CASSLVTGLGTGELFF